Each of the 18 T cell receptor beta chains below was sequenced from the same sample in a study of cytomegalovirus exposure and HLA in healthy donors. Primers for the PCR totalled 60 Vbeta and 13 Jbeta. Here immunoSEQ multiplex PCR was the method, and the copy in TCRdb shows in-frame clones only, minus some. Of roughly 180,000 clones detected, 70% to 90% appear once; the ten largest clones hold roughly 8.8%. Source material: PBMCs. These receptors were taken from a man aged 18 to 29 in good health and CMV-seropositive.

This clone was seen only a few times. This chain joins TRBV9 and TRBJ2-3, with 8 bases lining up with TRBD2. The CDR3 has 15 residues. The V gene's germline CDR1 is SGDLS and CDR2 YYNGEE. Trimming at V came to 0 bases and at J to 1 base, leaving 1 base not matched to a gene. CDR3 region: CASSVAGGGTDTQYF. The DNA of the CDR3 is TGTGCCAGCAGCGTAGCGGGGGGGGGCACAGATACGCAGTATTTT.

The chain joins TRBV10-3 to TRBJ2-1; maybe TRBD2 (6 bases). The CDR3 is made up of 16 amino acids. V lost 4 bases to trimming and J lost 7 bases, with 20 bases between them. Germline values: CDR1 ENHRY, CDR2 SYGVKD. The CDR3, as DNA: TGTGCCATCAGTGCCGGCGGGGCCTTCGCCGGGAATGAGCAGTTCTTC. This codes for CAISAGGAFAGNEQFF.

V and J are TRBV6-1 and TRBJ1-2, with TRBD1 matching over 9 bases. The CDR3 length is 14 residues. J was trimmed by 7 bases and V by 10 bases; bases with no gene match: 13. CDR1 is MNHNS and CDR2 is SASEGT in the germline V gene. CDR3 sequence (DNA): TGTGCCAACCAATTCCTACCGGGACAGGGTGGCTACACCTTC. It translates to CANQFLPGQGGYTF.

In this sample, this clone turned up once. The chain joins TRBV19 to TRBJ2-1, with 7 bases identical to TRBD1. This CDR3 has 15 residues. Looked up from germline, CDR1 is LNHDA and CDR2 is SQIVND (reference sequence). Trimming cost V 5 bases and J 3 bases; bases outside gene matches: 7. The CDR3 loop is CASSRGQPFYNEQFF. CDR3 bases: TGTGCCAGTAGTCGGGGACAGCCTTTCTACAATGAGCAGTTCTTC.

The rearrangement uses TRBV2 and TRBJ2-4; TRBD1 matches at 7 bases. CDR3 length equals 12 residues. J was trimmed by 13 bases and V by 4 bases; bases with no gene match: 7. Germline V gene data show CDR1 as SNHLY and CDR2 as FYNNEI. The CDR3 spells CASSGMDRKQYF. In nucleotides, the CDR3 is TGTGCCAGCAGTGGAATGGACAGGAAACAGTACTTC. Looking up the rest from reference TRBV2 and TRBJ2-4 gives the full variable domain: EPEVTQTPSHQVTQMGQEVILRCVPISNHLYFYWYRQILGQKVEFLVSFYNNEISEKSEIFDDQFSVERPDGSNFTLKIRSTKLEDSAMYFCASSGMDRKQYFGAGTRLSVL.

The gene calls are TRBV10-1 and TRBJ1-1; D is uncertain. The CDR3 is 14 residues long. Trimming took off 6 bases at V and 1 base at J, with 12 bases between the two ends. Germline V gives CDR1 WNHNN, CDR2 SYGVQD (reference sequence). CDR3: CASSDGLGNTEAFF. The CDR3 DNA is TGCGCCAGCAGCGATGGACTGGGGAACACTGAAGCTTTCTTT.

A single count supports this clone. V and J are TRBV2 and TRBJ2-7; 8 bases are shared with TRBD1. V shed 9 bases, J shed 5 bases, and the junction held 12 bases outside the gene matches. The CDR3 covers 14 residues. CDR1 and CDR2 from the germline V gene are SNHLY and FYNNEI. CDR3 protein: CASHLNRGFHEQYF. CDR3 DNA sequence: TGTGCCAGTCACCTAAACAGGGGGTTCCACGAGCAGTACTTC.

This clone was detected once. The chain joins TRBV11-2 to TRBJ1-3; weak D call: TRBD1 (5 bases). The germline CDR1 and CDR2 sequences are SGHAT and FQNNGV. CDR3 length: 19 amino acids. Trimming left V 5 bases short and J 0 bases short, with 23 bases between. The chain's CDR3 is CASSALTGGARSSGNTIYF. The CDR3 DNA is TGTGCCAGCAGCGCACTCACCGGGGGAGCCCGGTCCTCTGGAAACACCATATATTTT.

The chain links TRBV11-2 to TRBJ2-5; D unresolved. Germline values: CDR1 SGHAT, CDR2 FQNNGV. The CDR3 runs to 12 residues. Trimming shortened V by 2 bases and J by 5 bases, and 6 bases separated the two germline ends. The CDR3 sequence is CASSLSSETQYF. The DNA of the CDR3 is TGTGCCAGCAGCTTAAGCTCCGAGACCCAGTACTTC.

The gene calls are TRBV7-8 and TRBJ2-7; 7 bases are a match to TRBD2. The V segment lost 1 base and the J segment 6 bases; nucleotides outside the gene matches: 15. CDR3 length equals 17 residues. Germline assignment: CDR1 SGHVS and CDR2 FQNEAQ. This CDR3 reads CASSLVRVGTTGGEQYF. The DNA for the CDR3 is TGTGCCAGCAGCTTAGTCCGAGTGGGGACCACGGGGGGCGAGCAGTACTTC.

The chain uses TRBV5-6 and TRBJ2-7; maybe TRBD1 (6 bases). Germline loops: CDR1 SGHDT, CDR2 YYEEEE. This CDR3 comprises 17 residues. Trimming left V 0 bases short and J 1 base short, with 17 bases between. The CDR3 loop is CASSLGRLRDTSYEQYF. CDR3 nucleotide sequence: TGTGCCAGCAGCTTGGGCCGGCTACGGGACACATCCTACGAGCAGTACTTC.

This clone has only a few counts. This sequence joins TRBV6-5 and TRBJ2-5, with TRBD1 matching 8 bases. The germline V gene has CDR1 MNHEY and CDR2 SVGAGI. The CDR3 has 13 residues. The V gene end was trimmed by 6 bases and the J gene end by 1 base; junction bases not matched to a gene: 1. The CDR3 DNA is TGTGCCAGCAGCGGACAGGGCCAAGAGACCCAGTACTTC. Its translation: CASSGQGQETQYF.

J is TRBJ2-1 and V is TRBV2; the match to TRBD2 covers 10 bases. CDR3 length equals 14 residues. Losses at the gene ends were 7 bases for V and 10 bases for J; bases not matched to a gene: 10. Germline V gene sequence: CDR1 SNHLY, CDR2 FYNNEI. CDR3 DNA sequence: TGTGCCAGCAAGTCTAGCGGGGGCCCCCACGAGCAGTTCTTC. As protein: CASKSSGGPHEQFF.

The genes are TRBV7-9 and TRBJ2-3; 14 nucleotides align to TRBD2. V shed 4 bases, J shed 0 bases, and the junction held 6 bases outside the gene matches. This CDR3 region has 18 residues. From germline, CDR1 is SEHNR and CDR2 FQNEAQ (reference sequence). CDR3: CASSYRTSGGLSTDTQYF. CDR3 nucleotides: TGTGCCAGCAGCTATCGGACTAGCGGGGGGTTGAGCACAGATACGCAGTATTTT.

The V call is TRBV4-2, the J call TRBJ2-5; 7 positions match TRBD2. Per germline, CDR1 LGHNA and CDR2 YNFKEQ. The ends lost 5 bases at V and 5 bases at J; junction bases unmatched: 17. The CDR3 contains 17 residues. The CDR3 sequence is CASSLAGERTFSETQYF. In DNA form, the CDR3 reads TGTGCCAGCAGCTTGGCGGGGGAGCGCACTTTTTCTGAGACCCAGTACTTC.

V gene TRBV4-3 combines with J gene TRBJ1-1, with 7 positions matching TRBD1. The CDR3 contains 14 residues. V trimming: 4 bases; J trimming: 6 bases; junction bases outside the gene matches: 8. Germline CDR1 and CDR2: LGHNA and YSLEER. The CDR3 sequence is CASSRTGEVSEAFF. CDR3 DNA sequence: TGCGCCAGCAGCCGTACAGGGGAGGTCTCTGAAGCTTTCTTT.

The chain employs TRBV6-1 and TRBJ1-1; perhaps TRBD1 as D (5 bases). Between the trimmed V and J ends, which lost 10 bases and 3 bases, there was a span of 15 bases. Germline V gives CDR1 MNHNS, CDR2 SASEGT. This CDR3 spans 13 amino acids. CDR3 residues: CAIGQLHYTEAFF. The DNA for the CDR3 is TGTGCCATAGGACAACTTCATTACACTGAAGCTTTCTTT.

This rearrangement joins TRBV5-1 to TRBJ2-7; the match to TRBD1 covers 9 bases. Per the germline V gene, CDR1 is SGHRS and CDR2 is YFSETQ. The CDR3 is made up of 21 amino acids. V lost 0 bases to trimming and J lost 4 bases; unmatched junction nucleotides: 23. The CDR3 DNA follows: TGCGCCAGCAGCTTGGCACCAGTGGGACAGGGTTCTGCATTTGCTGAGTACGAGCAGTACTTC. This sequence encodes CASSLAPVGQGSAFAEYEQYF.